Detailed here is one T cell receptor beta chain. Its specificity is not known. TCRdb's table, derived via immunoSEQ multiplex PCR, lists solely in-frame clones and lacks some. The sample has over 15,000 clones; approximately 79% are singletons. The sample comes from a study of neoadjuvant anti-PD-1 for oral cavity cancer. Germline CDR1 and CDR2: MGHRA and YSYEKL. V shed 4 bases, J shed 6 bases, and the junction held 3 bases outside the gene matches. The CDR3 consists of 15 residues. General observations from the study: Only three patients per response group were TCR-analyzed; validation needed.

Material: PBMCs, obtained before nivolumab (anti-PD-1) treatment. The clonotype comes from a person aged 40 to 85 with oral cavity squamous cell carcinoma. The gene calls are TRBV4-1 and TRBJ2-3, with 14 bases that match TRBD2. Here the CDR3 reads CASSRLAGGPDTQYF. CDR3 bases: TGCGCCAGCAGCCGACTAGCGGGAGGGCCGGATACGCAGTATTTT.